This TCR beta chain comes out of a study of T cell changes during pregnancy in multiple sclerosis. This CDR3 has 13 residues. With V trimmed by 4 bases and J by 2 bases, 0 bases remained unmatched. The V gene's germline CDR1 is SQVTM and CDR2 ANQGSEA. Profiling relied on immunoSEQ multiplex PCR, and the TCRdb table lists in-frame clones only, not all of them. Found here are about 72,000 clones, about 89% of them singletons; the top ten hold more than 0.75%. The sequences come from peripheral blood, collected in the second trimester of pregnancy. The gene calls are TRBV29-1 and TRBJ1-5; 9 bases are shared with TRBD1. This sequence was found in a female donor with multiple sclerosis, enrolled in a pregnancy study. In DNA, the CDR3 is TGCAGCGTTGGACAGGGGGGCAATCAGCCCCAGCATTTT. As protein: CSVGQGGNQPQHF.